One and the same sample provided the 24 T cell receptor beta chains below, sequenced in a study of T-cell memory formation after mild COVID-19. TCRdb re-derived calls from the 5' RACE reads in MiXCR, one entry per CDR3 protein. The sample holds under 650,000 distinct CDR3 sequences, approximately 18% seen once. Sequenced material: PBMCs or a T cell subset sorted from them (not recorded which). These TCRs come from an adult woman who had mild COVID-19 (a few samples of this study predate the infection). Cell type and time point are not known.

This clonotype was recorded a few times. The chain is built from TRBV27 and TRBJ2-7, with 9 bases fitting TRBD1. The CDR3 length is 14 residues. CDR1 is MNHEY, CDR2 SMNVEV, per germline (reference sequence). V was clipped by 6 bases and J by 4 bases; unmatched bases: 7. The CDR3 sequence: CASRGQGLKYEQYF. As DNA, the CDR3 is TGTGCCAGCAGGGGACAGGGCCTTAAGTACGAGCAGTACTTC.

This clonotype was found a few times. V usage is TRBV6-6 and J usage is TRBJ1-1; tentative D call: TRBD1 (6 bases). The length of the CDR3 is 13 residues. From germline, CDR1 is MNHNY and CDR2 SVGAGI (reference sequence). Trimming took 6 bases from V and 4 from J, leaving 12 bases between them. The CDR3 bases are TGTGCCAGCAGACAGGGTTTTAGCACTGAAGCTTTCTTT. Its translation: CASRQGFSTEAFF.

The chain couples TRBV7-7 to TRBJ2-1; D remains ambiguous. Trimming shortened V by 5 bases and J by 6 bases, and 20 bases separated the two germline ends. The CDR3 has 16 amino acids. CDR1 is SSHAT, CDR2 FNYEAQ, per germline (reference sequence). The CDR3, as DNA: TGTGCCAGCAGCCCTTACCCGGTCAGGATGATCAATGAGCAGTTCTTC. This gives the protein CASSPYPVRMINEQFF.

Only a few counts were recorded for this clonotype. The CDR3 spells CASSPPGTASNYGYTF. The CDR3 region has the DNA TGTGCCAGCAGTCCCCCTGGGACAGCTTCTAACTATGGCTACACCTTC. The V gene is TRBV25-1, the J gene TRBJ1-2; 7 bases match TRBD1. The CDR3 has 16 residues. Trimming cost V 5 bases and J 0 bases; bases outside gene matches: 9. Germline V CDR1 and CDR2: MGHDK, SYGVNS.

V gene TRBV6-6 combines with J gene TRBJ1-4, with TRBD1 matching 7 bases. Germline CDR1 and CDR2: MNHNY and SVGAGI (reference sequence). There are 17 residues in the CDR3. With 0 bases clipped from V and 7 bases from J, the junction kept 11 bases outside the gene matches. DNA for the CDR3: TGTGCCAGCAGTTACTCGATCTCTATGGGACAGACTGAAAAACTGTTTTTT. Its translation is CASSYSISMGQTEKLFF.

This clonotype was seen at least ten times. The rearrangement links TRBV7-6 to TRBJ2-3, with D unclear. CDR3 length: 13 amino acids. Germline CDR1 reads SGHVS; CDR2 reads FNYEAQ. V was shortened by 3 bases and J by 0 bases, with 4 bases between the two germline ends. As DNA, the CDR3 is TGTGCCAGCAGCTTTGTCAGCACAGATACGCAGTATTTT. Translated, it gives CASSFVSTDTQYF.

The rearrangement uses TRBV7-2 and TRBJ1-6, with no clear D. V was pared by 1 base and J by 7 bases, with 11 bases between. CDR1 SGHTA and CDR2 FQGNSA come from the germline V gene. This CDR3 spans 15 amino acids. The CDR3 spells CASSLERGVNSPLHF. CDR3 in DNA: TGTGCCAGCAGCTTAGAGCGCGGGGTGAATTCACCCCTCCACTTT.

The J gene is TRBJ1-2, the V gene TRBV5-1; maybe TRBD1 (5 bases). The CDR3 extends over 14 amino acids. Germline loops: CDR1 SGHRS, CDR2 YFSETQ. V was shortened by 2 bases and J by 2 bases, with 10 bases between the two germline ends. CDR3 nucleotides: TGCGCCAGCAGCTTAAACCGGGACAACTATGGCTACACCTTC. This gives the protein CASSLNRDNYGYTF.

As concerns this clonotype: A much larger clone sits a single nucleotide away, making a read error possible. CDR3 sequence (DNA): TGTGCCACCCAACACTTCCGAGGAGAGACCAAGTACTTC. Its translation: CATQHFRGETKYF. The chain is built from TRBV24-1 and TRBJ2-5; D is unresolved. Germline-derived CDR1 and CDR2 are KGHDR and SFDVKD. The CDR3 consists of 13 residues.

The chain joins TRBV6-2 or TRBV6-3 to TRBJ1-5; D is undetermined. Between the trimmed V and J ends, which lost 6 bases and 6 bases, there was a span of 18 bases. The CDR3 is 15 residues long. Germline lookup yields CDR1 MNHEY and CDR2 SVGEGT. CDR3 sequence: CASRLGVLSVQPQHF. The CDR3 DNA is TGTGCCAGCAGACTAGGTGTCCTTTCTGTTCAGCCCCAGCATTTT.

There are many counts of this clonotype. The V call is TRBV20-1, the J call TRBJ2-7, with D possibly being TRBD2 (6 bases). Germline V gene sequence: CDR1 DFQATT, CDR2 SNEGSKA (reference sequence). V dropped 4 bases and J dropped 6 bases, with 10 bases sitting between them. The CDR3 loop spans 11 amino acids. CDR3 protein: CSATGSGEQYF. For the CDR3, the DNA is TGCAGTGCTACCGGGAGCGGCGAGCAGTACTTC.

This sequence joins TRBV12-3 or TRBV12-4 and TRBJ1-1; no firm D call. The CDR3 has 15 amino acids. V gave up 2 bases and J gave up 1 base, with 11 bases separating them. The CDR3 DNA reads TGTGCCAGCAGTTTAACGTCCTTGGGGAACACTGAAGCTTTCTTT. This gives the protein CASSLTSLGNTEAFF.

The chain carries TRBV27 and TRBJ1-1; D remains unclear. The CDR3 covers 10 residues. The germline CDR1 and CDR2 sequences are MNHEY and SMNVEV (reference sequence). V was clipped by 7 bases and J by 8 bases, with 8 bases between them. CDR3 sequence: CASIGWEAFF. The CDR3 DNA reads TGTGCCAGCATCGGTTGGGAAGCTTTCTTT.

The J gene is TRBJ2-5, the V gene TRBV19, with D hard to call. Trimming removed 3 bases from V and 0 bases from J, with 14 bases in between. The CDR3 is 16 residues long. Germline lookup yields CDR1 LNHDA and CDR2 SQIVND (reference sequence). CDR3 residues: CASSIGLGLYQETQYF. CDR3 nucleotides: TGTGCCAGTAGTATCGGCCTTGGCCTGTACCAAGAGACCCAGTACTTC.

The chain carries TRBV19 and TRBJ2-5; 14 bases are a match to TRBD2. V dropped 4 bases and J dropped 4; count of bases not matched to a gene: 5. CDR3 size: 16 residues. Per germline, CDR1 LNHDA and CDR2 SQIVND (reference sequence). CDR3 nucleotides: TGTGCCAGTAGTACTTGGACTAGCGGGAGGCGAGAGACCCAGTACTTC. Its translation is CASSTWTSGRRETQYF.

The chain couples TRBV4-2 to TRBJ1-5; 9 bases map to TRBD1. CDR3 length: 17 residues. Germline CDR1 is LGHNA and CDR2 is YNFKEQ. Trimming took 4 bases from V and 2 from J; bases not matched to a gene: 9. The CDR3 spells CASSRGTGNAGNQPQHF. CDR3 bases: TGTGCCAGCAGCCGCGGGACAGGGAATGCGGGCAATCAGCCCCAGCATTTT.

This clonotype came up a few times. The CDR3 sequence is CASSLFTGGGTGELFF. In nucleotides, the CDR3 is TGTGCCAGCAGCTTATTTACCGGCGGGGGTACCGGGGAGCTGTTTTTT. V is TRBV5-4 and J is TRBJ2-2; 7 bases line up with TRBD2. The V and J ends lost 2 bases and 5 bases, in that order; junction bases with no gene match: 9. The CDR3 contains 16 residues. CDR1 SGHNT and CDR2 YYREEE come from the germline V gene (reference sequence).

The J gene is TRBJ1-1, the V gene TRBV4-1; TRBD1 aligns across 8 bases. Germline V gene sequence: CDR1 MGHRA, CDR2 YSYEKL. J lost 5 bases, V lost 5 bases, and 13 bases had no gene match. This CDR3 has 16 residues. CDR3 nucleotide sequence: TGCGCCAGCAGCGCTATGGGCGACAGGGGAAAAACTGAAGCTTTCTTT. Protein product: CASSAMGDRGKTEAFF.

This clonotype was observed a handful of times. The chain joins TRBV24-1 to TRBJ2-7; possibly TRBD1 for D (6 bases). Germline V gives CDR1 KGHDR, CDR2 SFDVKD. The CDR3 loop spans 14 amino acids. V lost 10 bases and J 5 bases, leaving 20 bases between the germline ends. CDR3 residues: CATWSRQAKDEQYF. CDR3 in DNA: TGTGCCACTTGGTCCCGACAGGCCAAGGACGAGCAGTACTTC.

In this sample, this clonotype turned up a few times. The chain links TRBV5-6 to TRBJ2-1; D is undetermined. Between the trimmed V and J ends, which lost 3 bases and 10 bases, there was a span of 14 bases. Germline loops: CDR1 SGHDT, CDR2 YYEEEE. The CDR3 runs to 13 residues. CDR3 coding DNA: TGTGCCAGCAGCTCGAGAGTTGTAGAGGAGCAGTTCTTC. It codes for CASSSRVVEEQFF.

This rearrangement joins TRBV7-9 to TRBJ1-5, with TRBD1 matching over 8 bases. The CDR3 length is 16 residues. Germline trimming cut 4 bases from V and 6 bases from J; bases unmatched to any gene: 11. Germline V CDR1 and CDR2: SEHNR, FQNEAQ (reference sequence). The CDR3 DNA sequence: TGTGCCAGCAGCTCGACAGGGGCCAGGGTGGCTCAGCCCCAGCATTTT. It yields the protein CASSSTGARVAQPQHF.

This chain connects TRBV5-4 to TRBJ2-5; 7 nucleotides match TRBD1. Trimming took 9 bases from V and 3 from J; bases not matched to a gene: 11. There are 14 residues in the CDR3. Germline values: CDR1 SGHNT, CDR2 YYREEE (reference sequence). CDR3 loop: CAIRIGTVEETQYF. For the CDR3, the DNA is TGTGCCATTAGAATCGGGACAGTCGAAGAGACCCAGTACTTC.

This chain connects TRBV7-6 to TRBJ2-3; the match to TRBD2 covers 7 bases. V trimming: 2 bases; J trimming: 3 bases; junction bases outside the gene matches: 8. There are 16 residues in the CDR3. Germline V gene lookup returns CDR1 SGHVS and CDR2 FNYEAQ. The CDR3 DNA sequence: TGTGCCAGCAGCTTAACAGCCAGCGGGGCGACAGATACGCAGTATTTT. It codes for CASSLTASGATDTQYF.

The table lists this clonotype with many counts. The chain carries TRBV27 and TRBJ2-3; possibly TRBD2 for D (6 bases). Trimming stripped 6 bases from V and 4 bases from J, with 20 bases between. CDR1 is MNHEY, CDR2 SMNVEV, per germline (reference sequence). The CDR3 runs to 16 residues. The CDR3 coding sequence is TGTGCCAGCAGGCTGGAGGCGGGAAGAAGGGCAGATACGCAGTATTTT. Its protein is CASRLEAGRRADTQYF.